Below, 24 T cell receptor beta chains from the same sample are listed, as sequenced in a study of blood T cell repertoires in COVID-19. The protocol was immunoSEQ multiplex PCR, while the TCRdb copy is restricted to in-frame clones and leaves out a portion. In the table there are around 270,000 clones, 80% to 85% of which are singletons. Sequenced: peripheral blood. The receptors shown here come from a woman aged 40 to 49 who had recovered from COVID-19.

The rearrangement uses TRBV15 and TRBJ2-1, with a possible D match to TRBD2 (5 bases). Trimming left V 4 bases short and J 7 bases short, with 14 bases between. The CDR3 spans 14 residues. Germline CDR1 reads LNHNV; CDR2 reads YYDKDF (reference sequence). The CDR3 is CATSTLEGGNEQFF. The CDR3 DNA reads TGTGCCACCAGCACGCTTGAAGGCGGGAATGAGCAGTTCTTC.

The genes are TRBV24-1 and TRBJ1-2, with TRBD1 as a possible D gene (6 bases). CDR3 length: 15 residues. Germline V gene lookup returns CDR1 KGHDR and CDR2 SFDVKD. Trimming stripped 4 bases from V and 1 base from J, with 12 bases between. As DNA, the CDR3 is TGTGCCACCAGTGACACCGGACAGCTTAACTATGGCTACACCTTC. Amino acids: CATSDTGQLNYGYTF.

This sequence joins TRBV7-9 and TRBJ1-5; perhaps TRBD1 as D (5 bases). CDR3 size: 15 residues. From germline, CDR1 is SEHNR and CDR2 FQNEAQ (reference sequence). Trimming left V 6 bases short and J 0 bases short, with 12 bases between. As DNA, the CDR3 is TGTGCCAGCAGTAGAGGCAGGGTTAGCAATCAGCCCCAGCATTTT. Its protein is CASSRGRVSNQPQHF.

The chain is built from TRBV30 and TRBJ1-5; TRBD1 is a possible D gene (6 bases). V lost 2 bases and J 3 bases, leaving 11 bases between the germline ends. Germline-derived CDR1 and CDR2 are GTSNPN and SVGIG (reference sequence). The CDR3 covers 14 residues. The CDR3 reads CAWSTGTFNQPQHF. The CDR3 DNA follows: TGTGCCTGGAGTACCGGGACATTCAATCAGCCCCAGCATTTT.

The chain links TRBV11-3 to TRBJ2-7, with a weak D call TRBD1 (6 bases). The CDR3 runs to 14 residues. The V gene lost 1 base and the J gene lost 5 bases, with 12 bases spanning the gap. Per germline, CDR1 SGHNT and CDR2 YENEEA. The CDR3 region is CASSLVTGQDEQYF. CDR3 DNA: TGTGCCAGCAGCTTAGTAACAGGGCAGGACGAGCAGTACTTC.

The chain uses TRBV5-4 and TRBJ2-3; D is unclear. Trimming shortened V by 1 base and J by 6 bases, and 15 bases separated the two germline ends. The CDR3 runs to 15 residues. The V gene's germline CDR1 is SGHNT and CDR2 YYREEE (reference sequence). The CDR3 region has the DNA TGTGCCAGCAGCTTGTATTTGGGTGGAGAGGATACGCAGTATTTT. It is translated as CASSLYLGGEDTQYF.

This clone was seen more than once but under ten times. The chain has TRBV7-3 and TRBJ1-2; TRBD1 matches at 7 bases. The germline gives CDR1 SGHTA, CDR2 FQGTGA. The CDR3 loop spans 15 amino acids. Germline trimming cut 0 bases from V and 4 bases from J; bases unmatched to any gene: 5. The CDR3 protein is CASSLTGGTAYGYTF. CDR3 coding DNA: TGTGCCAGCAGCTTAACTGGCGGGACAGCCTATGGCTACACCTTC. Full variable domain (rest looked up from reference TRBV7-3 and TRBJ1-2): GAGVSQTPSNKVTEKGKYVELRCDPISGHTALYWYRQSLGQGPEFLIYFQGTGAADDSGLPNDRFFAVRPEGSVSTLKIQRTERGDSAVYLCASSLTGGTAYGYTFGSGTRLTVV.

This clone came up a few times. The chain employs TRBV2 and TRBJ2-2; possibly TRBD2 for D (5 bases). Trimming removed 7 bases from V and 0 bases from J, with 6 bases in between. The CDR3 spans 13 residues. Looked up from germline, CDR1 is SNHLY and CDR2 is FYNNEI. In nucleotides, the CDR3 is TGTGCCAGCAATAGCGCGAACACCGGGGAGCTGTTTTTT. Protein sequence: CASNSANTGELFF.

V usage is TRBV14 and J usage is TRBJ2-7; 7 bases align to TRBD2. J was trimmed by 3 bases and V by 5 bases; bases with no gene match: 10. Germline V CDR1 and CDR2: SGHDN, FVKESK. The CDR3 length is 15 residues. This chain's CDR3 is CASSWRGTNYYEQYF. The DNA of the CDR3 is TGTGCCAGCAGCTGGCGAGGGACTAACTACTACGAGCAGTACTTC.

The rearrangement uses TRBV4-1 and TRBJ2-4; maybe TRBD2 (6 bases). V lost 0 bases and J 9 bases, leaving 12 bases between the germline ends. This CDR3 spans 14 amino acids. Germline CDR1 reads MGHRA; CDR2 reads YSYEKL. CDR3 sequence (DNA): TGCGCCAGCAGCCAAGAAGGGACTGATGGCATTCAGTACTTC. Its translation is CASSQEGTDGIQYF.

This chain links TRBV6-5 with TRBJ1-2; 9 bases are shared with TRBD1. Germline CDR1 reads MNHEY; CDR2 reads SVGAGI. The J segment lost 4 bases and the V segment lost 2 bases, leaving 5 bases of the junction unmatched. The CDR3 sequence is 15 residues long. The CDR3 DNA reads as TGTGCCAGCAGTTACGTTGACAGGGGGGCCTATGGCTACACCTTC. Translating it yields CASSYVDRGAYGYTF.

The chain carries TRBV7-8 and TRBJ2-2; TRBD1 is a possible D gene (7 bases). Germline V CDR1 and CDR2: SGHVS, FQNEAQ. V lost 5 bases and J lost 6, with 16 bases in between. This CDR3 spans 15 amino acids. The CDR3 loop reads CASSPMSRGAGELFF. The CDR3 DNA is TGTGCCAGCAGCCCTATGTCCAGGGGGGCCGGGGAGCTGTTTTTT. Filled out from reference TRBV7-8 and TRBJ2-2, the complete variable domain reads GAGVSQSPRYKVAKRGQDVALRCDPISGHVSLFWYQQALGQGPEFLTYFQNEAQLDKSGLPSDRFFAERPEGSVSTLKIQRTQQEDSAVYLCASSPMSRGAGELFFGEGSRLTVL.

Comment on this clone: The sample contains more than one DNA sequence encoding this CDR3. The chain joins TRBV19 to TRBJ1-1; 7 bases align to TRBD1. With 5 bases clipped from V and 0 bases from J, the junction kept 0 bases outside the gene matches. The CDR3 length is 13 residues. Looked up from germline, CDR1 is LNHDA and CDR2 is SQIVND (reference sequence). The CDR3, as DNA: TGTGCCAGTAGTGGACAGGTGAACACTGAAGCTTTCTTT. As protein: CASSGQVNTEAFF.

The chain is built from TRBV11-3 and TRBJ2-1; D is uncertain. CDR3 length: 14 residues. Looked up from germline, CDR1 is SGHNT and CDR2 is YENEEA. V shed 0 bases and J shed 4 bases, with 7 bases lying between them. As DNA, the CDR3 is TGTGCCAGCAGCTTAGATCCGACTTACAATGAGCAGTTCTTC. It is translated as CASSLDPTYNEQFF.

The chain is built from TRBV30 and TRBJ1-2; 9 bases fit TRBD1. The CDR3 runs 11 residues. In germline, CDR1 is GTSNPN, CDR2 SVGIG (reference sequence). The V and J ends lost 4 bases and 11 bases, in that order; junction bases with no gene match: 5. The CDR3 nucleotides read TGTGCCTGGAAAAAGGACAGGGGTTACACCTTC. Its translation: CAWKKDRGYTF.

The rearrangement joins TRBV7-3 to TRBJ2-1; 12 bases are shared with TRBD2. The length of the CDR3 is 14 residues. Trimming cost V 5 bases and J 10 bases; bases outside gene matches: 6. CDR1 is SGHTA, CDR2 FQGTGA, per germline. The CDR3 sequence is CASSPKTSGGEQFF. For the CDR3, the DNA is TGTGCCAGCAGCCCCAAAACTAGCGGGGGGGAGCAGTTCTTC.

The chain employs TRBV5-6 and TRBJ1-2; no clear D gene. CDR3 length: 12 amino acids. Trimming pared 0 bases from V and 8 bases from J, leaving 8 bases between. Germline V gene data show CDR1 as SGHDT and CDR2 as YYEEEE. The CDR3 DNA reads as TGTGCCAGCAGCTTGGCTCTATGGGGCTACACCTTC. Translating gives CASSLALWGYTF.

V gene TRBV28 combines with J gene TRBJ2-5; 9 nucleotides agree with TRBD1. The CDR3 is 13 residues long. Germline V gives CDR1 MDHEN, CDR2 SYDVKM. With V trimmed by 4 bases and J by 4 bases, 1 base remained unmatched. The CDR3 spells CASSSGQGETQYF. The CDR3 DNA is TGTGCCAGCAGTTCGGGACAGGGAGAGACCCAGTACTTC.

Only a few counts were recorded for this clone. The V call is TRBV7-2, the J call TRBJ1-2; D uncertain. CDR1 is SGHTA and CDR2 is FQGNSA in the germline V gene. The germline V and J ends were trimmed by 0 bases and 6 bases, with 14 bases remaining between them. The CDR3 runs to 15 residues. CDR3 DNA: TGTGCCAGCAGCTTAGCCGCGGCGGGGAGGGATGGCTACACCTTC. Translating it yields CASSLAAAGRDGYTF. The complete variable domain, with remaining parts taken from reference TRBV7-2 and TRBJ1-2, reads GAGVSQSPSNKVTEKGKDVELRCDPISGHTALYWYRQSLGQGLEFLIYFQGNSAPDKSGLPSDRFSAERTGGSVSTLTIQRTQQEDSAVYLCASSLAAAGRDGYTFGSGTRLTVV.

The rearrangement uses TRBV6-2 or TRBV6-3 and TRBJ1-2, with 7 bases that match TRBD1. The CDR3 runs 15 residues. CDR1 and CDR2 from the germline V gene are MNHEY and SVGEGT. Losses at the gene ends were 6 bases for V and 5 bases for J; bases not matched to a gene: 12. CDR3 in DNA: TGTGCCAGCAGCAAAACAGGGGACGCATTATATGGCTACACCTTC. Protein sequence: CASSKTGDALYGYTF.

CDR3: CASSWTSGGTYEQFF. The CDR3 DNA reads as TGCGCCAGCAGCTGGACTAGCGGGGGGACCTATGAGCAGTTCTTC. The rearrangement links TRBV5-1 to TRBJ2-1, with 14 positions matching TRBD2. The CDR3 is 15 residues long. The V segment lost 3 bases and the J segment 8 bases; nucleotides outside the gene matches: 4. Looked up from germline, CDR1 is SGHRS and CDR2 is YFSETQ. Combining the CDR3 with reference TRBV5-1 and TRBJ2-1 gives the whole variable domain KAGVTQTPRYLIKTRGQQVTLSCSPISGHRSVSWYQQTPGQGLQFLFEYFSETQRNKGNFPGRFSGRQFSNSRSEMNVSTLELGDSALYLCASSWTSGGTYEQFFGPGTRLTVL.

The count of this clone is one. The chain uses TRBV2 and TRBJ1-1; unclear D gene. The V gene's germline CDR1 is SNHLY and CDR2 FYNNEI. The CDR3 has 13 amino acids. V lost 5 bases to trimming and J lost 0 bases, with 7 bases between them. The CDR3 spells CASSLELNTEAFF. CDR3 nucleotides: TGTGCCAGCAGTTTAGAACTGAACACTGAAGCTTTCTTT. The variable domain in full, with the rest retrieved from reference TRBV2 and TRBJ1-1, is EPEVTQTPSHQVTQMGQEVILRCVPISNHLYFYWYRQILGQKVEFLVSFYNNEISEKSEIFDDQFSVERPDGSNFTLKIRSTKLEDSAMYFCASSLELNTEAFFGQGTRLTVV.

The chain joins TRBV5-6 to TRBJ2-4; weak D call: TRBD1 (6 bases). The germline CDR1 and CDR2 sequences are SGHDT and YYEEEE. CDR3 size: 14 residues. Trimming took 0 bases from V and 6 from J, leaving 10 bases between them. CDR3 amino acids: CASSLVGQSNIQYF. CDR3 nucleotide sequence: TGTGCCAGCAGCTTGGTCGGACAGTCAAACATTCAGTACTTC.

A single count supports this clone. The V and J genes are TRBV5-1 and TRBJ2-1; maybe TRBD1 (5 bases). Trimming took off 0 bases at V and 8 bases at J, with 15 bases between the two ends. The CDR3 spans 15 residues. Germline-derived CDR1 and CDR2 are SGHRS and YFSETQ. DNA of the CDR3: TGCGCCAGCAGCTTGGAGGGCAGGGTCATTGATGAGCAGTTCTTC. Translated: CASSLEGRVIDEQFF.